A selection of T cell receptor beta chains follows, all from one sample in a study of early T cells in non-severe SARS-CoV-2 infection. TCRdb re-derived calls from the 5' RACE reads in MiXCR, one entry per CDR3 protein. The data show tens of thousands of distinct CDR3 sequences, around a tenth seen once. Sequencing used whole blood. These receptors were obtained from an adult who was a healthcare worker with PCR-confirmed SARS-CoV-2 infection or an uninfected control (not recorded which). Each CDR3 is given with its conserved first and last residue. A D gene is named only where the DNA matches it firmly. Rows give clone size only sometimes, using once, few, many, or a class for an expanded clone.

many,NA,TRBV9,TRBJ1-3,CASSAHSGNTIYF,TGTGCCAGCAGCGCTCACTCTGGAAACACCATATATTTT
few,TRBD2,TRBV5-1,TRBJ2-5,CASSRGVAGKMETQYF,TGCGCCAGCAGCAGAGGGGTAGCGGGAAAAATGGAGACCCAGTACTTC
many,TRBD1,TRBV3-1,TRBJ1-2,CASSPSDRADGYTF,TGTGCCAGCAGCCCTTCCGACAGGGCGGATGGCTACACCTTC
few,TRBD1,TRBV7-9,TRBJ1-2,CASSDGQGASGYTF,TGTGCCAGCAGCGACGGACAGGGGGCCTCTGGCTACACCTTC
NA,NA,TRBV30,TRBJ1-1,CAWREDTRNTEAFF,TGTGCCTGGAGGGAGGACACGCGGAACACTGAAGCTTTCTTT
NA,NA,TRBV6-5,TRBJ2-2,CASSYSQGNTGELFF,TGTGCCAGCAGTTACTCACAGGGGAACACCGGGGAGCTGTTTTTT
many,NA,TRBV3-1,TRBJ1-6,CASRQGRHNNSPLHF,TGTGCCAGCAGGCAGGGGCGACACAATAATTCACCCCTCCACTTT
many,TRBD1,TRBV2,TRBJ2-1,CASRGQGNEQFF,TGTGCCAGCAGGGGACAGGGTAATGAGCAGTTCTTC
many,TRBD2,TRBV2,TRBJ2-3,CASSVTSGDRRYTDTQYF,TGTGCCAGCAGTGTGACTAGCGGGGACCGTAGGTACACAGATACGCAGTATTTT
many,NA,TRBV2,TRBJ2-2,CASSTKGGRFAGELFF,TGTGCCAGCAGCACTAAGGGGGGCCGGTTCGCCGGGGAGCTGTTTTTT
many,NA,TRBV7-6,TRBJ1-4,CASSLRGEKLFF,TGTGCCAGCAGCTTACGGGGGGAAAAACTGTTTTTT
NA,NA,TRBV20-1,TRBJ2-7,CSAREASDDSYEQYF,TGCAGTGCTAGAGAAGCTAGCGACGACTCCTACGAGCAGTACTTC
many,NA,TRBV5-6,TRBJ2-3,CASSFGTLTTDTQYF,TGTGCCAGCAGCTTCGGGACTCTCACTACAGATACGCAGTATTTT
many,NA,TRBV7-9,TRBJ1-2,CASSSPAGYGYTF,TGTGCCAGCAGCTCCCCGGCCGGGTATGGCTACACCTTC
many,NA,TRBV6-1,TRBJ2-1,CASPEGSLYNEQFF,TGTGCCAGCCCCGAGGGTAGCTTATACAATGAGCAGTTCTTC
NA,TRBD2,TRBV2,TRBJ2-1,CASSYGTSGRMNEQFF,TGTGCCAGCAGTTACGGGACTAGCGGGAGAATGAATGAGCAGTTCTTC
many,NA,TRBV5-4,TRBJ2-3,CASSSPTGAGDTQYF,TGTGCCAGCAGCTCGCCGACGGGGGCCGGGGATACGCAGTATTTT
many,NA,TRBV5-6,TRBJ1-5,CASSLGRNQPQHF,TGTGCCAGCAGCTTGGGGAGGAATCAGCCCCAGCATTTT
many,NA,TRBV5-4,TRBJ2-5,CASSLAAGLGPQQTQYF,TGTGCCAGCAGCTTGGCCGCAGGTTTAGGTCCTCAGCAGACCCAGTACTTC
many,NA,TRBV20-1,TRBJ2-3,CSARDPLGGRTTDTQYF,TGCAGTGCTAGAGATCCCTTAGGAGGGCGAACCACAGATACGCAGTATTTT
many,NA,TRBV7-6,TRBJ2-7,CASSRLAPFSEQYF,TGTGCCAGCAGCCGTCTAGCCCCCTTCTCCGAGCAGTACTTC
many,NA,TRBV27,TRBJ1-5,CASSLSIGQPQHF,TGTGCCAGCAGTTTATCGATCGGTCAGCCCCAGCATTTT
many,TRBD1,TRBV29-1,TRBJ1-1,CSARQGVNTEAFF,TGCAGCGCCAGACAGGGCGTAAACACTGAAGCTTTCTTT
many,NA,TRBV28,TRBJ1-5,CATNLGNQPQHF,TGTGCCACTAACTTGGGGAATCAGCCCCAGCATTTT
many,TRBD1,TRBV28,TRBJ1-6,CASSFLDREGYYYNSPLHF,TGTGCCAGCAGTTTTTTGGACAGGGAAGGTTATTATTATAATTCACCCCTCCACTTT
many,TRBD2,TRBV3-1,TRBJ2-1,CASSQGLAGGHEQFF,TGTGCCAGCAGCCAAGGACTAGCGGGAGGGCATGAGCAGTTCTTC
few,TRBD1,TRBV7-9,TRBJ1-4,CASNGGQGLRTNEKLFF,TGTGCCAGCAACGGGGGACAGGGTTTACGGACTAATGAAAAACTGTTTTTT
few,NA,TRBV20-1,TRBJ2-7,CSAKGQRREQYF,TGCAGTGCCAAGGGACAACGCCGAGAGCAGTACTTC
many,NA,TRBV5-5,TRBJ2-7,CASSLGQPSVSSYEQYF,TGTGCCAGCAGCTTGGGACAACCGTCCGTTAGCTCCTACGAGCAGTACTTC
NA,NA,TRBV2,TRBJ2-5,CASSVDSEETQYF,TGTGCCAGCAGTGTAGACAGTGAAGAGACCCAGTACTTC
NA,TRBD1,TRBV12-3/TRBV12-4,TRBJ2-6,CASRSGTGPFGRANVLTF,TGTGCCAGCAGATCCGGGACAGGGCCTTTCGGAAGGGCCAACGTCCTGACTTTC
many,NA,TRBV11-2,TRBJ1-1,CASSSGRSEAFF,TGTGCCAGCAGCTCCGGGAGAAGCGAAGCTTTCTTT
few,NA,TRBV2,TRBJ2-1,CASTRGSLADYNEQFF,TGTGCCAGCACCAGGGGGAGCCTAGCGGACTACAATGAGCAGTTCTTC
many,NA,TRBV12-3/TRBV12-4,TRBJ1-5,CASSMLVLGSNQPQHF,TGTGCCAGCAGTATGCTGGTCCTGGGGAGCAATCAGCCCCAGCATTTT
many,NA,TRBV11-2,TRBJ1-1,CASSLNTEAFF,TGTGCCAGCAGCCTTAACACTGAAGCTTTCTTT
many,NA,TRBV7-2,TRBJ2-3,CASSLASYTQYF,TGTGCCAGCAGCTTAGCTAGCTATACGCAGTATTTT
many,NA,TRBV11-2,TRBJ1-3,CASSLAGYSGNTIYF,TGTGCCAGCAGCTTAGCAGGATACTCTGGAAACACCATATATTTT
many,TRBD1,TRBV27,TRBJ1-2,CASTGTGLYGYTF,TGTGCCAGCACCGGGACAGGGCTGTATGGCTACACCTTC
many,NA,TRBV12-5,TRBJ2-1,CASGSPLDNEQFF,TGTGCTAGTGGTTCGCCCCTAGACAATGAGCAGTTCTTC
NA,TRBD2,TRBV19,TRBJ2-7,CASSIALAEVYEQYF,TGTGCCAGTAGTATAGCCCTAGCGGAGGTCTACGAGCAGTACTTC
few,NA,TRBV11-2,TRBJ2-7,CASSRSGYEQYF,TGTGCCAGCAGTCGGTCTGGCTACGAGCAGTACTTC